The rows below give T cell receptor beta chains drawn from one sample of a study of T-cell memory formation after mild COVID-19. TCRdb called the 5' RACE reads again in MiXCR, with one record for every CDR3 protein. In the table there are around 340,000 distinct CDR3 sequences, roughly 13% of which are singletons. Sequencing used PBMCs or a T cell subset sorted from them (not recorded which). All receptors come from a man between 18 and 35 years old who had mild COVID-19 (a few samples of this study predate the infection). Cell type and time point are not known. The CDR3 runs from the conserved cysteine through the conserved F or W. D genes are given only for firm matches. Clone size is not always given. Where it is, it says once, few, many or a class for expanded clones.

CDR3aa	CDR3nt	abundance	d_gene	j_gene	v_gene
CASSHRGGEAGEQFF	TGTGCCAGCAGCCACCGCGGGGGGGAAGCGGGTGAGCAGTTCTTC	-	TRBD2	TRBJ2-1	TRBV4-2
CASSMGGASGEQYF	TGTGCCAGCAGTATGGGAGGGGCCTCAGGGGAGCAGTACTTC	few	TRBD2	TRBJ2-7	TRBV12-3/TRBV12-4
CASTLHLGADTQYF	TGTGCCAGCACCCTACACTTGGGGGCAGATACGCAGTATTTT	few	-	TRBJ2-3	TRBV7-9
CASSRARGVSYNEQFF	TGTGCCAGCAGCCGCGCACGGGGGGTATCCTACAATGAGCAGTTCTTC	few	TRBD2	TRBJ2-1	TRBV3-1
CASSLALEQTARYTF	TGTGCCAGCAGCTTAGCGCTTGAGCAGACGGCCCGCTACACCTTC	few	-	TRBJ1-2	TRBV7-9
CSVGGSTDTQYF	TGCAGCGTTGGTGGCAGCACAGATACGCAGTATTTT	few	-	TRBJ2-3	TRBV29-1
CASSQSHNSPLHF	TGTGCCAGCAGCCAAAGTCACAATTCACCCCTCCACTTT	-	-	TRBJ1-6	TRBV5-5
CASSQENDSGYGYTF	TGCGCCAGCAGCCAAGAGAACGACAGCGGCTATGGCTACACCTTC	-	-	TRBJ1-2	TRBV4-3
CSAGRQMGEKLFF	TGCAGCGCCGGGAGGCAGATGGGTGAAAAACTGTTTTTT	-	-	TRBJ1-4	TRBV29-1
CASSLSSPGETQYF	TGTGCCAGCAGTTTATCGTCCCCGGGAGAGACCCAGTACTTC	-	-	TRBJ2-5	TRBV27
CASSTMGQGANYGYTF	TGTGCCAGCAGCACCATGGGACAGGGAGCTAACTATGGCTACACCTTC	-	TRBD1	TRBJ1-2	TRBV7-2
CASSPEATPGKNIQYF	TGTGCCAGCAGCCCCGAGGCTACCCCGGGGAAAAACATTCAGTACTTC	-	-	TRBJ2-4	TRBV4-2
CASKGTGQSYGYTF	TGTGCCAGCAAAGGGACAGGGCAAAGCTATGGCTACACCTTC	-	TRBD1	TRBJ1-2	TRBV12-3/TRBV12-4
CASGMQGKGQPQHF	TGTGCCAGCGGAATGCAGGGTAAAGGTCAGCCCCAGCATTTT	-	-	TRBJ1-5	TRBV6-5
CASSSGLAGVGKTQYF	TGTGCCAGCAGCTCCGGACTAGCGGGAGTAGGGAAGACCCAGTACTTC	-	TRBD2	TRBJ2-5	TRBV2
CASSRVDSRNTEAFF	TGTGCCAGCAGCCGGGTGGACAGCCGGAACACTGAAGCTTTCTTT	few	-	TRBJ1-1	TRBV4-2
CASSESEGGGYGYTF	TGTGCCAGCAGTGAAAGTGAAGGGGGCGGCTATGGCTACACCTTC	many	TRBD1	TRBJ1-2	TRBV6-1
CASSHVQGNEQYF	TGTGCCAGCAGCCACGTTCAGGGGAACGAGCAGTACTTC	-	-	TRBJ2-7	TRBV7-9
CASRPDRGAYSPLHF	TGTGCCAGCAGACCGGACAGGGGGGCTTATTCACCCCTCCACTTT	-	TRBD1	TRBJ1-6	TRBV6-5
CASTLADSNTGELFF	TGTGCCAGCACCCTAGCGGATTCGAACACCGGGGAGCTGTTTTTT	-	TRBD2	TRBJ2-2	TRBV4-2
CASSPRGGAIDTQYF	TGTGCCAGCAGTCCCCGAGGGGGGGCAATAGATACGCAGTATTTT	many	-	TRBJ2-3	TRBV12-3/TRBV12-4
CASSVLRHNTDTQYF	TGTGCCAGCAGTGTACTCAGACATAACACAGATACGCAGTATTTT	few	-	TRBJ2-3	TRBV6-1
CASSLGPKLGEQFF	TGCGCCAGCAGCTTAGGTCCAAAGTTGGGGGAGCAGTTCTTC	few	-	TRBJ2-1	TRBV5-1
CSVERVQGYEQYF	TGCAGCGTTGAGCGGGTGCAGGGCTACGAGCAGTACTTC	-	-	TRBJ2-7	TRBV29-1
CSAPPGLADNEQFF	TGCAGTGCTCCCCCGGGACTAGCGGACAATGAGCAGTTCTTC	few	TRBD2	TRBJ2-1	TRBV20-1
CASSQDRMGSEQFF	TGCGCCAGCAGCCAAGATAGGATGGGATCTGAGCAGTTCTTC	-	-	TRBJ2-1	TRBV4-3
CASSLRRTLLNEQFF	TGTGCCAGCAGCCTTAGGAGGACTTTGCTTAATGAGCAGTTCTTC	few	-	TRBJ2-1	TRBV7-2
CASSHPGTNPTDTQYF	TGTGCCAGCAGCCATCCCGGGACTAACCCCACAGATACGCAGTATTTT	-	TRBD2	TRBJ2-3	TRBV14
CASSFQGGGETQYF	TGTGCCAGCAGTTTCCAGGGAGGTGGAGAGACCCAGTACTTC	-	-	TRBJ2-5	TRBV28
CASSQGPGQEYNEQFF	TGCGCCAGCAGCCAGGGACCGGGACAGGAATACAATGAGCAGTTCTTC	-	TRBD1	TRBJ2-1	TRBV4-3
CASSQEQGLYGYTF	TGCGCCAGCAGCCAAGAACAGGGGCTCTATGGCTACACCTTC	few	TRBD1	TRBJ1-2	TRBV4-3
CASSPRVAGGGETQYF	TGCGCCAGCAGCCCCCGGGTAGCGGGGGGTGGAGAGACCCAGTACTTC	few	TRBD2	TRBJ2-5	TRBV4-3
CASSPGQVSEKLFF	TGTGCCAGCTCACCGGGACAGGTCTCCGAAAAACTGTTTTTT	-	TRBD1	TRBJ1-4	TRBV18
CASNSARETQYF	TGTGCCAGCAATTCTGCTCGGGAGACCCAGTACTTC	few	-	TRBJ2-5	TRBV28
CSARRRPILEAFF	TGCAGTGCTAGAAGGCGTCCGATTCTTGAAGCTTTCTTT	-	-	TRBJ1-1	TRBV20-1
CASSLRHGSPLHF	TGTGCCAGCAGTCTCCGCCATGGTTCACCCCTCCACTTT	few	-	TRBJ1-6	TRBV12-3/TRBV12-4
CASSAESGELFF	TGTGCCAGCAGCGCCGAATCCGGGGAGCTGTTTTTT	few	-	TRBJ2-2	TRBV9
CSARGQVQDSPLHF	TGCAGTGCTAGAGGACAGGTTCAGGATTCACCCCTCCACTTT	few	-	TRBJ1-6	TRBV20-1
CATSRDRLKGSTYNEQFF	TGTGCCACCAGCAGAGATCGGCTAAAGGGGAGCACCTACAATGAGCAGTTCTTC	few	-	TRBJ2-1	TRBV15
CATSRQKYTEAFF	TGTGCCACCAGCAGGCAAAAGTACACTGAAGCTTTCTTT	few	-	TRBJ1-1	TRBV15
CASFPWGSTDTQYF	TGTGCCAGCTTTCCTTGGGGCAGCACAGATACGCAGTATTTT	few	-	TRBJ2-3	TRBV12-3/TRBV12-4
CASSFPQSGTGSNTGELFF	TGCGCCAGCAGCTTCCCCCAAAGTGGTACGGGGAGTAACACCGGGGAGCTGTTTTTT	-	-	TRBJ2-2	TRBV5-1
CAISDFRGDTQYF	TGTGCCATCAGTGATTTTAGGGGAGATACGCAGTATTTT	many	-	TRBJ2-3	TRBV10-3
CASSRSSGTQYEQYF	TGTGCCAGCAGCCGTTCCTCCGGGACACAATACGAGCAGTACTTC	few	-	TRBJ2-7	TRBV7-3
CASSARTNTEAFF	TGTGCCAGCAGCGCCCGGACGAACACTGAAGCTTTCTTT	few	-	TRBJ1-1	TRBV7-2
CASSSPAAHTEAFF	TGCGCCAGCAGCTCCCCGGCAGCCCACACTGAAGCTTTCTTT	few	-	TRBJ1-1	TRBV5-1
CASRVQGDLNTEAFF	TGTGCCAGCCGCGTTCAGGGAGACCTGAACACTGAAGCTTTCTTT	few	-	TRBJ1-1	TRBV7-2
CASSGAKSRGVFF	TGCGCCAGCAGCGGCGCAAAGAGTCGGGGGGTGTTCTTC	few	TRBD2	TRBJ2-1	TRBV4-1
CSVEEGQGSYEQYF	TGCAGCGTTGAAGAGGGACAGGGGAGCTACGAGCAGTACTTC	few	TRBD1	TRBJ2-7	TRBV29-1
CASSRQLGRESGGAQYF	TGCGCCAGCAGCCGTCAACTGGGGAGGGAATCTGGAGGTGCCCAGTACTTC	few	TRBD2	TRBJ2-5	TRBV4-1
CASRRVASVNTEAFF	TGCGCCAGCAGAAGAGTCGCCAGCGTGAACACTGAAGCTTTCTTT	few	-	TRBJ1-1	TRBV4-3
CASSGSKERGLDTQYF	TGTGCCAGCAGCGGGTCGAAGGAGCGGGGATTAGATACGCAGTATTTT	many	TRBD2	TRBJ2-3	TRBV7-2
CASSSITGGEWTGELFF	TGTGCCAGCAGCTCCATCACAGGGGGCGAATGGACCGGGGAGCTGTTTTTT	-	TRBD1	TRBJ2-2	TRBV5-8
CASSHTSAGSNQPQHF	TGCGCCAGCAGCCACACCTCGGCTGGGAGCAATCAGCCCCAGCATTTT	-	-	TRBJ1-5	TRBV4-1
CASSPDQNYGYTF	TGCGCCAGCAGCCCGGACCAAAACTATGGCTACACCTTC	-	-	TRBJ1-2	TRBV5-1
CASSERLAGTHYNEQFF	TGTGCCAGCAGCGAAAGACTAGCGGGGACCCACTACAATGAGCAGTTCTTC	few	TRBD2	TRBJ2-1	TRBV7-6
CASSQPTNEQFF	TGCGCCAGCAGCCAACCGACTAATGAGCAGTTCTTC	-	-	TRBJ2-1	TRBV4-3
CASSLDRGALMNTEAFF	TGCGCCAGCAGCTTGGACAGGGGGGCCCTCATGAACACTGAAGCTTTCTTT	few	TRBD1	TRBJ1-1	TRBV5-1
CASSFQGASYNEQFF	TGCGCCAGCAGCTTTCAAGGGGCCTCCTACAATGAGCAGTTCTTC	few	-	TRBJ2-1	TRBV5-1
CASSLAQGYGYTF	TGTGCCAGCAGTTTAGCACAGGGTTATGGCTACACCTTC	few	-	TRBJ1-2	TRBV27